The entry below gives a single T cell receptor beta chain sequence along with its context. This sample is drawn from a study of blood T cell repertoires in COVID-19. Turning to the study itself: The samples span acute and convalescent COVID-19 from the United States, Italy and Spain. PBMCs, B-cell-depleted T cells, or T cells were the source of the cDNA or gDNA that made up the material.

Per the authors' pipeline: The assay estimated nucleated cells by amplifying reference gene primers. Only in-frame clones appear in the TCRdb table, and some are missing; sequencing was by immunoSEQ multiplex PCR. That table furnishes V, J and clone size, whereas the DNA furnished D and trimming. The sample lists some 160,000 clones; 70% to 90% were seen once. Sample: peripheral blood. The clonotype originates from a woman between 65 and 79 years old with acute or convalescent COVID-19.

For the CDR3, the DNA is TGCGCCAGCAGCCAAGATTGGTTAGTTTCCGGGGAGCTGTTTTTT. This translates into CASSQDWLVSGELFF. This rearrangement joins TRBV4-1 to TRBJ2-2; D gene ambiguous. Trimming took 0 bases from V and 6 from J, leaving 11 bases between them. Looked up from germline, CDR1 is MGHRA and CDR2 is YSYEKL. The CDR3 is 15 residues long.